The TCR beta chain described here comes from a study of control samples from healthy donors and cancer patients. The table came from immunoSEQ multiplex PCR; TCRdb's copy has only in-frame clones and leaves some out. Of 20,000 to 30,000 clones listed, approximately 90% are singletons. Per germline, CDR1 SGHAT and CDR2 FQNNGV. This CDR3 has 13 amino acids. Trimming removed 7 bases at V and 11 bases at J, with 15 bases between. This receptor was identified in a man between 50 and 59 years old with lung cancer. The chain recombines TRBV11-2 with TRBJ1-6; unclear D gene. The sequenced sample consisted of PBMCs. The CDR3 nucleotides are TGTGCCAGCACCGAAAACTTAGGAACACCCCTCCACTTT. Translation: CASTENLGTPLHF.